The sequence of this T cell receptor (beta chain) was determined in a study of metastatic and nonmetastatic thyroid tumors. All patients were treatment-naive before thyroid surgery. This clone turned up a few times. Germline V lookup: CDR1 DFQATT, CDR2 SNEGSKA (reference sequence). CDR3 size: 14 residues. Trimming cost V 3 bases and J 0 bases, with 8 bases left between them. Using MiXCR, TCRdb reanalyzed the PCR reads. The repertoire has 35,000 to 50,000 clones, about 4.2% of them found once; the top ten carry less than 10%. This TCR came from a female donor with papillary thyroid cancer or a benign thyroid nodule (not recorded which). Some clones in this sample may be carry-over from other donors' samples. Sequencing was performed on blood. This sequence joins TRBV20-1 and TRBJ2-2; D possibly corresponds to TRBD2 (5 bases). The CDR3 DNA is TGCAGTGCTAGTGCGCGGGCGAACACCGGGGAGCTGTTTTTT. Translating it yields CSASARANTGELFF.